The TCR beta chain described here comes from a study of Ad26.COV2.S vaccination and SARS-CoV-2 variants. The treatment was: some 19 received Ad26.COV2.S at low or high dose, single or two shots; roughly five received placebo; per-sample allocation not given. Material that was analyzed had been drawn on day 63 after the first vaccine or placebo injection. The method was immunoSEQ multiplex PCR; TCRdb's version includes in-frame clones alone and lacks a portion of them. Of 200,000 to 250,000 clones in the sample, approximately 88% were seen once. V was pared by 2 bases and J by 0 bases, with 8 bases between. The length of the CDR3 is 14 residues. Germline CDR1 and CDR2: MDHEN and SYDVKM.

The sequence was collected from a person aged 18-60 years who received the Ad26.COV2.S COVID-19 vaccine or a placebo. V is TRBV28 and J is TRBJ2-7, with D perhaps TRBD1 (5 bases). This sample comprised peripheral blood, obtained in a trial of Ad26.COV2.S vaccine versus placebo. Here the CDR3 DNA reads TGTGCCAGCAGTTTAACCAGGGCCTCCTACGAGCAGTACTTC. Its translation is CASSLTRASYEQYF.